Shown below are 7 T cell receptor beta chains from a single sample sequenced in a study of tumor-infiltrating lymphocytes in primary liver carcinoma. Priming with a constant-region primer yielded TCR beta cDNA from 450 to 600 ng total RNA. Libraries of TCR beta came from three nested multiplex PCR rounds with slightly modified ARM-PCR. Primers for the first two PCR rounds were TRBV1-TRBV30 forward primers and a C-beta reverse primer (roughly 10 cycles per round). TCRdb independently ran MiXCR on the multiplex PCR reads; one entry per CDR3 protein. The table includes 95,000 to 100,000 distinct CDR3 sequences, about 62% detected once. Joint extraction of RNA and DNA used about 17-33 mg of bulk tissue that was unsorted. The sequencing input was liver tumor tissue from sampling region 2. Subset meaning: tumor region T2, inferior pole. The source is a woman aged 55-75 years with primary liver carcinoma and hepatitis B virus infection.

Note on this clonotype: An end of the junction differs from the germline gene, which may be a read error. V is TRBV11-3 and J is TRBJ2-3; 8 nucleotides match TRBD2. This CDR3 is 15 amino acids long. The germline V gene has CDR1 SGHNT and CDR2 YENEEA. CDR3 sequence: CASRLDAGGPNTQYF. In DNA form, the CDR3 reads TGTGCCAGCAGGTTAGATGCGGGAGGACCAAATACGCAGTATTTT.

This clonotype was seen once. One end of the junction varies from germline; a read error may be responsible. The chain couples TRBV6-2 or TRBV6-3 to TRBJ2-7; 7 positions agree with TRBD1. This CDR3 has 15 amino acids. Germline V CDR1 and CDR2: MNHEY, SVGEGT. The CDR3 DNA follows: TGTGCCAGCACCTCATTACAGGGGAGCGCCTACGAACAGTACTTC. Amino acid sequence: CASTSLQGSAYEQYF.

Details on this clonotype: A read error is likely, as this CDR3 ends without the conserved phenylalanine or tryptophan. The CDR3 DNA is TGTGCCAGCAGCCCACCGTGTAGCGGGAGGGCGTACGAGCAGTACTTA. Translated: CASSPPCSGRAYEQYL. The chain recombines TRBV5-4 with TRBJ2-7; 11 bases align to TRBD2. The CDR3 runs 16 residues. In germline, CDR1 is SGHNT, CDR2 YYREEE (reference sequence). The V gene end was trimmed by 4 bases and the J gene end by 4 bases; junction bases not matched to a gene: 10.

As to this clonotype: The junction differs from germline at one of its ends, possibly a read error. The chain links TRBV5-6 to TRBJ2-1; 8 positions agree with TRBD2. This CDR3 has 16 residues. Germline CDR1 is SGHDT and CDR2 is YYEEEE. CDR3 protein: CANSFIGTRAAREQFF. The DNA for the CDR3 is TGTGCCAACAGCTTTATAGGGACTAGGGCAGCCCGGGAGCAGTTCTTC.

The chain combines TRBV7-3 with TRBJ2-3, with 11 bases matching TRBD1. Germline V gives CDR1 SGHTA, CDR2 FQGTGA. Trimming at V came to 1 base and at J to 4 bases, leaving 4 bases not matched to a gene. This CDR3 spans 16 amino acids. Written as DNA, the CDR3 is TGTGCCAGCAGCTTAAAAGGGACAGGGGGTCCAGATACGCAGTATTTT. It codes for CASSLKGTGGPDTQYF.

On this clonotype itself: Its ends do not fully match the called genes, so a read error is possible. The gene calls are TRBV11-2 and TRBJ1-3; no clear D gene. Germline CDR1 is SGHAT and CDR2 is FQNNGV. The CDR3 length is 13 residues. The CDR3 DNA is TGTGCCAGCGGCTTCCCTGACGGAAACACCATATATTTT. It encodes CASGFPDGNTIYF.

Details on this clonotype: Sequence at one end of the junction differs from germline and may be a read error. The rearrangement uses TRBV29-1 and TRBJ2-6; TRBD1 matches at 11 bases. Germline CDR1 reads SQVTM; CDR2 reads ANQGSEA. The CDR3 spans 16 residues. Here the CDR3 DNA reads TGTAGCGCCGGGACAGGGGGTATTGCTGGGGCCAACGTCCTGACTTTC. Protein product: CSAGTGGIAGANVLTF.